The 9 T cell receptor beta chains listed next were all sequenced from one sample in a study of technical replicates of blood from several donors. Produced via immunoSEQ multiplex PCR; TCRdb's table is partial and in-frame only. Of about 58,000 clones listed, roughly 91% were seen once; the top ten hold less than 5%. The sample was PBMCs. Every receptor here comes from a human donor in good health. Some clones in this sample may be carry-over from other donors' samples.

This clone was recorded once. V gene TRBV11-3 combines with J gene TRBJ2-5; D might be TRBD1 (5 bases). Looked up from germline, CDR1 is SGHNT and CDR2 is YENEEA. This CDR3 region has 14 residues. V was pared by 2 bases and J by 7 bases, with 14 bases between. CDR3 in DNA: TGTGCCAGCAGCTTACAGGGTCCGCCGGGGACCCAGTACTTC. This translates into CASSLQGPPGTQYF.

V is TRBV5-1 and J is TRBJ2-1; 7 nucleotides agree with TRBD2. The germline V gene has CDR1 SGHRS and CDR2 YFSETQ. This CDR3 is built from 15 residues. V was pared by 0 bases and J by 8 bases, with 8 bases of the junction left unmatched. The DNA of the CDR3 is TGCGCCAGCAGCTTGGCGGGCCTAGCGGTGGATGAGCAGTTCTTC. This encodes CASSLAGLAVDEQFF.

The sample holds one count of this clone. The V gene is TRBV6-4, the J gene TRBJ2-5; D is unresolved. Germline lookup yields CDR1 MRHNA and CDR2 SNTAGT. This CDR3 spans 15 amino acids. The germline V and J ends were trimmed by 2 bases and 7 bases, with 17 bases remaining between them. The CDR3 sequence: CASSDTLGGSGTQYF. The CDR3 DNA reads TGTGCCAGCAGTGACACTCTCGGTGGTTCCGGGACCCAGTACTTC.

V and J are TRBV27 and TRBJ1-2, with no clear D. Germline V CDR1 and CDR2: MNHEY, SMNVEV (reference sequence). The CDR3 totals 15 residues. Trimming left V 5 bases short and J 1 base short, with 14 bases between. Here the CDR3 reads CASSPPLGSNYGYTF. The CDR3 bases are TGTGCCAGCAGTCCACCGTTGGGCAGTAACTATGGCTACACCTTC.

This sequence joins TRBV5-6 and TRBJ2-3, with TRBD2 matching over 11 bases. Germline values: CDR1 SGHDT, CDR2 YYEEEE. This CDR3 has 17 residues. J was trimmed by 3 bases and V by 4 bases; bases with no gene match: 10. This CDR3 is CASSTITSGRLTDTQYF. The CDR3 nucleotides read TGTGCCAGCAGCACCATCACTAGCGGGAGATTGACAGATACGCAGTATTTT.

The chain carries TRBV7-9 and TRBJ2-1; TRBD2 matches at 7 bases. Germline values: CDR1 SEHNR, CDR2 FQNEAQ (reference sequence). Trimming removed 5 bases from V and 0 bases from J; junction bases left unmatched: 4. CDR3 length: 15 residues. This CDR3 is CASSTPGGSYNEQFF. The CDR3, as DNA: TGTGCCAGCAGCACCCCGGGGGGCTCCTACAATGAGCAGTTCTTC.

V gene TRBV30 combines with J gene TRBJ1-2; D unresolved. Germline CDR1 is GTSNPN and CDR2 is SVGIG (reference sequence). The V and J ends lost 2 bases and 4 bases respectively, with 8 bases between them. The CDR3 extends over 12 amino acids. CDR3 loop: CAWSSRIYGYTF. The CDR3 nucleotides read TGTGCCTGGAGTTCTAGAATCTATGGCTACACCTTC.

The rearrangement joins TRBV4-3 to TRBJ2-7, with D possibly matching TRBD1 (5 bases). Germline V gene lookup returns CDR1 LGHNA and CDR2 YSLEER. The CDR3 extends over 15 amino acids. Trimming took 0 bases from V and 6 from J, leaving 15 bases between them. The CDR3 loop is CASSQDQGNPSEQYF. In DNA, the CDR3 is TGCGCCAGCAGCCAAGATCAGGGTAACCCTTCCGAGCAGTACTTC.

V is TRBV5-6 and J is TRBJ2-7; weak D call: TRBD1 (7 bases). From germline, CDR1 is SGHDT and CDR2 YYEEEE. V dropped 2 bases and J dropped 4 bases, with 16 bases sitting between them. This CDR3 spans 15 amino acids. CDR3 in amino acids: CASSLRGTVPYEQYF. As DNA, the CDR3 is TGTGCCAGCAGCTTACGCGGGACAGTCCCTTACGAGCAGTACTTC.